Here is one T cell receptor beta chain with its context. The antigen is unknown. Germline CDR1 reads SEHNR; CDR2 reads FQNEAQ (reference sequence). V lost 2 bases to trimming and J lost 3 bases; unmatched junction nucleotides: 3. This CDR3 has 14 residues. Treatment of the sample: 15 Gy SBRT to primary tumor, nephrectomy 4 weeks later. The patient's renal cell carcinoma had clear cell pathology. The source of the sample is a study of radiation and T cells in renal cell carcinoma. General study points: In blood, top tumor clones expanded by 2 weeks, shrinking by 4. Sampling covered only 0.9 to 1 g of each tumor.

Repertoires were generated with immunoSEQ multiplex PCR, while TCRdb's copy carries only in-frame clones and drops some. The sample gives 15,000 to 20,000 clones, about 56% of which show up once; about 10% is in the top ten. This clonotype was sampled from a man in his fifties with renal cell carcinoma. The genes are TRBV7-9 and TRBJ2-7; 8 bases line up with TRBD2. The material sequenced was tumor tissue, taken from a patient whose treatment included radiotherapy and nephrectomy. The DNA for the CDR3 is TGTGCCAGCAGCTTATTAGGGACTAGCTACGAGCAGTACTTC. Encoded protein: CASSLLGTSYEQYF.